Following are 3 T cell receptor beta chains from one sample sequenced in a study of blood T cell repertoires in COVID-19. Produced via immunoSEQ multiplex PCR; TCRdb's table is partial and in-frame only. The repertoire has around 260,000 clones, roughly 86% of them found once; the top ten carry approximately 9.4%. Sequenced material: peripheral blood. The receptor source for this set is a man between 35 and 55 years old who had recovered from COVID-19.

The chain couples TRBV5-1 to TRBJ2-7; perhaps TRBD1 as D (7 bases). Deletions cut 0 bases from V and 5 bases from J, with 15 bases between. The CDR3 is made up of 15 amino acids. The germline V gene has CDR1 SGHRS and CDR2 YFSETQ. This CDR3 is CASSLAQQGRHEQYF. The CDR3 coding sequence is TGCGCCAGCAGCTTGGCACAACAGGGGAGGCACGAGCAGTACTTC. The variable domain in full, completed from reference TRBV5-1 and TRBJ2-7, reads KAGVTQTPRYLIKTRGQQVTLSCSPISGHRSVSWYQQTPGQGLQFLFEYFSETQRNKGNFPGRFSGRQFSNSRSEMNVSTLELGDSALYLCASSLAQQGRHEQYFGPGTRLTVT.

The chain joins TRBV27 to TRBJ2-7, with 11 bases identical to TRBD2. Germline loops: CDR1 MNHEY, CDR2 SMNVEV (reference sequence). The CDR3 extends over 20 amino acids. V dropped 1 base and J dropped 3; count of bases not matched to a gene: 17. For the CDR3, the DNA is TGTGCCAGCAGTTTATTGGCCGGGACTAGCGGCGGACTTTTGGACTACGAGCAGTACTTC. It is translated as CASSLLAGTSGGLLDYEQYF.

Notes on this clone: At the DNA level, this CDR3 is encoded by other sequences in the same sample as well. The chain links TRBV7-2 to TRBJ2-7; possibly TRBD1 for D (6 bases). V lost 4 bases, J lost 1 base, and 8 bases lay in between. The germline gives CDR1 SGHTA, CDR2 FQGNSA. The CDR3 is made up of 13 amino acids. The CDR3 here is CASSSQGSYEQYF. In nucleotides, the CDR3 is TGTGCCAGCAGCTCCCAGGGGTCCTACGAGCAGTACTTC.